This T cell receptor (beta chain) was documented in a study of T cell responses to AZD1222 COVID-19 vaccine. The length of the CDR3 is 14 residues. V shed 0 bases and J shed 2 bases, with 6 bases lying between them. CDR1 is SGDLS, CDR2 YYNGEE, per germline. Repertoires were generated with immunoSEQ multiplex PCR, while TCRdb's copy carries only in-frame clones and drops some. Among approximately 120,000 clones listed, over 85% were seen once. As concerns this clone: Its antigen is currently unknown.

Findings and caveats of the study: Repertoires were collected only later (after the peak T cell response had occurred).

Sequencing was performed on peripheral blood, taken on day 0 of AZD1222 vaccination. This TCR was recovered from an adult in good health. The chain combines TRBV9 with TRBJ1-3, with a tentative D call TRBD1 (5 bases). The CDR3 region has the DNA TGTGCCAGCAGCGTAGACAGGACTGGAAACACCATATATTTT. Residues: CASSVDRTGNTIYF.